Presented here are 27 T cell receptor beta chains from one specimen sequenced in a study of OX40 agonist ivuxolimab in advanced cancers. TCRdb's table, derived via immunoSEQ multiplex PCR, lists solely in-frame clones and lacks some. The sample has tens of thousands of clones, 70% to 90% seen once; the top ten hold more than 10%. The starting material was CD4+ or CD8+ T cells sorted from blood, obtained in a trial of the OX40 agonist ivuxolimab. The receptors were gathered from an adult with an advanced solid tumor such as melanoma, head and neck, liver or kidney cancer.

The genes are TRBV6-1 and TRBJ2-3; TRBD1 is a possible D gene (5 bases). Trimming stripped 1 base from V and 5 bases from J, with 7 bases between. The germline CDR1 and CDR2 sequences are MNHNS and SASEGT. The CDR3 is 13 amino acids. The CDR3 loop reads CASSEGREDTQYF. Here the CDR3 DNA reads TGTGCCAGCAGTGAAGGCAGGGAAGATACGCAGTATTTT.

This chain uses TRBV2 with TRBJ2-7; D perhaps matches TRBD2 (5 bases). This CDR3 is 14 amino acids long. Germline loops: CDR1 SNHLY, CDR2 FYNNEI. V was cut by 3 bases and J by 2 bases, with 11 bases left in between. The chain's CDR3 is CASSEWLAPYEQYF. As DNA, the CDR3 is TGTGCCAGCAGTGAGTGGCTAGCACCCTACGAGCAGTACTTC.

The rearrangement links TRBV4-3 to TRBJ1-1, with D uncertain. CDR3 size: 14 residues. CDR1 is LGHNA, CDR2 YSLEER, per germline. Trimming left V 0 bases short and J 4 bases short, with 9 bases between. CDR3 nucleotide sequence: TGCGCCAGCAGCCAAGATAAGGGTTCCACTGAAGCTTTCTTT. Its translation is CASSQDKGSTEAFF.

This sequence joins TRBV11-2 and TRBJ2-7; a weak D match, TRBD2 (7 bases). CDR1 is SGHAT and CDR2 is FQNNGV in the germline V gene. This CDR3 spans 16 amino acids. Trimming removed 2 bases at V and 1 base at J, with 15 bases between. The CDR3, as DNA: TGTGCCAGCAGCTTATTGGGAGGGACACAATCCTACGAGCAGTACTTC. Its protein product is CASSLLGGTQSYEQYF. Complete variable domain (other parts from reference TRBV11-2 and TRBJ2-7): EAGVAQSPRYKIIEKRQSVAFWCNPISGHATLYWYQQILGQGPKLLIQFQNNGVVDDSQLPKDRFSAERLKGVDSTLKIQPAKLEDSAVYLCASSLLGGTQSYEQYFGPGTRLTVT.

This chain joins TRBV19 and TRBJ1-3; perhaps TRBD1 as D (5 bases). The CDR3 runs to 15 residues. Trimming removed 5 bases at V and 0 bases at J, with 11 bases between. Germline CDR1 is LNHDA and CDR2 is SQIVND (reference sequence). The CDR3 DNA reads as TGTGCCAGTAGTCTCCGGGACGGCTCTGGAAACACCATATATTTT. It translates to CASSLRDGSGNTIYF.

This clone was picked up one time. The chain combines TRBV11-3 with TRBJ2-2, with D uncertain. CDR3 length: 14 amino acids. The germline V and J ends were trimmed by 5 bases and 0 bases, with 7 bases remaining between them. Germline assignment: CDR1 SGHNT and CDR2 YENEEA. The CDR3 reads CASSPLANTGELFF. In DNA form, the CDR3 reads TGTGCCAGCAGCCCCCTTGCGAACACCGGGGAGCTGTTTTTT.

The CDR3 loop reads CASSYLAGPSYEQYF. DNA for the CDR3: TGTGCCAGCAGTTACTTGGCGGGACCCTCCTACGAGCAGTACTTC. This chain links TRBV5-5 with TRBJ2-7, with D maybe TRBD2 (6 bases). The CDR3 spans 15 residues. The germline V gene encodes CDR1 SGHKS and CDR2 YYEKEE (reference sequence). V lost 5 bases to trimming and J lost 0 bases, with 15 bases between them.

The chain employs TRBV7-3 and TRBJ2-1, with D possibly TRBD1 on 5 matching bases. Trimming cost V 3 bases and J 7 bases, with 10 bases left between them. The CDR3 runs to 13 residues. The V gene's germline CDR1 is SGHTA and CDR2 FQGTGA. In DNA form, the CDR3 reads TGTGCCAGCAGCTTGATTAAGGGGAATGAGCAGTTCTTC. This encodes CASSLIKGNEQFF.

The chain employs TRBV27 and TRBJ2-3, with no clear D. Looked up from germline, CDR1 is MNHEY and CDR2 is SMNVEV (reference sequence). CDR3 length: 15 amino acids. Trimming removed 5 bases from V and 4 bases from J, with 16 bases in between. The DNA of the CDR3 is TGTGCCAGCAGTCCCAAGACAACCCGGCCAGATACGCAGTATTTT. Its protein is CASSPKTTRPDTQYF.

The chain employs TRBV7-2 and TRBJ1-3; 7 positions agree with TRBD1. The CDR3 is 14 residues long. J lost 1 base, V lost 7 bases, and 4 bases had no gene match. CDR1 is SGHTA and CDR2 is FQGNSA in the germline V gene. The CDR3 DNA reads as TGTGCCAGCACCCCAGGGGGGTCTGGAAACACCATATATTTT. Translating gives CASTPGGSGNTIYF.

The chain links TRBV2 to TRBJ2-7; tentative D call: TRBD1 (6 bases). The CDR3 is 14 residues long. Trimming cost V 4 bases and J 3 bases, with 13 bases left between them. CDR1 is SNHLY, CDR2 FYNNEI, per germline. The CDR3 region is CASSGGQGNYEQYF. CDR3 coding DNA: TGTGCCAGCAGTGGGGGGCAGGGTAACTACGAGCAGTACTTC.

This chain uses TRBV5-6 with TRBJ1-1; 7 bases agree with TRBD1. V trimming: 4 bases; J trimming: 0 bases; junction bases outside the gene matches: 9. Germline CDR1 reads SGHDT; CDR2 reads YYEEEE. The CDR3 is made up of 16 amino acids. CDR3 nucleotide sequence: TGTGCCAGCAGCCCGTATTCCGGGACAGTGAACACTGAAGCTTTCTTT. Translation: CASSPYSGTVNTEAFF.

Note on this clone: The sample carries other DNA sequences with the same CDR3. The chain joins TRBV9 to TRBJ2-7, with D possibly matching TRBD2 (6 bases). V lost 4 bases to trimming and J lost 2 bases, with 10 bases between them. Looked up from germline, CDR1 is SGDLS and CDR2 is YYNGEE. The CDR3 totals 13 residues. The CDR3 DNA is TGTGCCAGCAGCCCGGGGGACGCCTACGAGCAGTACTTC. Translating it yields CASSPGDAYEQYF.

This clone has only one observation. The chain combines TRBV5-1 with TRBJ2-7, with 9 bases identical to TRBD2. CDR1 is SGHRS, CDR2 YFSETQ, per germline. The CDR3 spans 17 residues. V lost 0 bases to trimming and J lost 2 bases; unmatched junction nucleotides: 9. CDR3 loop: CASSLAMTSGRPYEQYF. CDR3 nucleotides: TGCGCCAGCAGCTTGGCCATGACTAGCGGACGCCCCTACGAGCAGTACTTC. The full variable domain, rest sourced from reference TRBV5-1 and TRBJ2-7, is KAGVTQTPRYLIKTRGQQVTLSCSPISGHRSVSWYQQTPGQGLQFLFEYFSETQRNKGNFPGRFSGRQFSNSRSEMNVSTLELGDSALYLCASSLAMTSGRPYEQYFGPGTRLTVT.

The rearrangement uses TRBV19 and TRBJ2-1; TRBD2 agrees at 10 bases. The V and J ends lost 3 bases and 3 bases, in that order; junction bases with no gene match: 5. The germline CDR1 and CDR2 sequences are LNHDA and SQIVND (reference sequence). This CDR3 region has 16 residues. CDR3 in amino acids: CASSILAGAFYNEQFF. In nucleotides, the CDR3 is TGTGCCAGTAGTATCCTAGCGGGAGCTTTCTACAATGAGCAGTTCTTC.

V gene TRBV29-1 combines with J gene TRBJ2-1; D is perhaps TRBD1 (5 bases). V lost 6 bases and J 7 bases, leaving 25 bases between the germline ends. In germline, CDR1 is SQVTM, CDR2 ANQGSEA. The CDR3 covers 16 residues. The CDR3 loop reads CSVLFSGASSVNEQFF. The DNA for the CDR3 is TGCAGCGTCCTCTTTAGTGGGGCTAGTAGTGTAAATGAGCAGTTCTTC.

The gene calls are TRBV7-8 and TRBJ2-1, with D tentatively TRBD2 (6 bases). Trimming shortened V by 1 base and J by 4 bases, and 14 bases separated the two germline ends. Germline V CDR1 and CDR2: SGHVS, FQNEAQ. This CDR3 has 16 amino acids. The CDR3 bases are TGTGCCAGCAGCTTAGGGTCGGGAGAGGGTTACAATGAGCAGTTCTTC. Translation gives CASSLGSGEGYNEQFF.

The J gene is TRBJ2-7, the V gene TRBV10-3; 8 bases match TRBD2. Per germline, CDR1 ENHRY and CDR2 SYGVKD. This CDR3 contains 13 residues. The junction had 8 bases not matched to a gene; V was cut back by 7 bases and J by 6 bases. This CDR3 reads CAITDWTSSEQYF. The CDR3 DNA reads TGTGCCATCACTGATTGGACTAGCTCCGAGCAGTACTTC.

V gene TRBV18 combines with J gene TRBJ1-3, with a tentative D call TRBD1 (6 bases). The CDR3 totals 15 residues. The V gene's germline CDR1 is KGHSH and CDR2 LQKENI. Trimming took 8 bases from V and 0 from J, leaving 14 bases between them. The CDR3: CASSDGGNSGNTIYF. The DNA of the CDR3 is TGTGCCAGCAGCGACGGGGGCAACTCTGGAAACACCATATATTTT.

The table lists this clone with a count of one. The chain recombines TRBV29-1 with TRBJ2-7; 9 bases are shared with TRBD1. Losses at the gene ends were 7 bases for V and 0 bases for J; bases not matched to a gene: 4. Germline loops: CDR1 SQVTM, CDR2 ANQGSEA. This CDR3 spans 13 amino acids. The chain's CDR3 is CSAWTGDSYEQYF. In DNA form, the CDR3 reads TGCAGCGCCTGGACAGGGGACTCCTACGAGCAGTACTTC.

The rearrangement joins TRBV27 to TRBJ2-3, with 8 bases matching TRBD1. Germline V CDR1 and CDR2: MNHEY, SMNVEV (reference sequence). The CDR3 is 14 residues long. The V and J ends lost 2 bases and 6 bases, in that order; junction bases with no gene match: 4. CDR3 sequence: CASSLGQGTDTQYF. In nucleotides, the CDR3 is TGTGCCAGCAGTTTAGGACAGGGTACGGATACGCAGTATTTT.

J is TRBJ1-5 and V is TRBV19; a possible D gene is TRBD1 (6 bases). Germline loops: CDR1 LNHDA, CDR2 SQIVND (reference sequence). The CDR3 extends over 17 amino acids. Trimming removed 2 bases from V and 0 bases from J, with 14 bases in between. CDR3: CASSIILRGDSNQPQHF. CDR3 coding DNA: TGTGCCAGTAGTATAATTTTGAGGGGGGATAGCAATCAGCCCCAGCATTTT.

On this clone itself: The junction departs from the called germline gene at one end, perhaps through a read error. In the same sample, other DNA sequences code for this CDR3. The chain has TRBV27 and TRBJ1-4; 7 positions match TRBD1. The CDR3 runs 15 residues. CDR1 and CDR2 from the germline V gene are MNHEY and SMNVEV (reference sequence). The chain's CDR3 is CASSPRQGMSEKLFF. CDR3 DNA: TGCGCCAGCTCCCCCAGACAGGGCATGAGTGAAAAACTGTTTTTT.

The CDR3 bases are TGTGCCAGCAGCGGGGGACAGCGGGGCAATGAGCAGTTCTTC. Translated, it gives CASSGGQRGNEQFF. V and J are TRBV5-4 and TRBJ2-1; D may be TRBD1 or TRBD2 (7 bases each). V was pared by 4 bases and J by 6 bases, with 14 bases between. The CDR3 consists of 14 residues. Germline-derived CDR1 and CDR2 are SGHNT and YYREEE (reference sequence).

V usage is TRBV9 and J usage is TRBJ2-7, with TRBD2 identical over 8 bases. The germline V gene encodes CDR1 SGDLS and CDR2 YYNGEE. V shed 0 bases, J shed 4 bases, and the junction held 6 bases outside the gene matches. The CDR3 totals 15 residues. The CDR3 nucleotides are TGTGCCAGCAGCGTAGATAGCGGGACCTCATACGAGCAGTACTTC. Translated, it gives CASSVDSGTSYEQYF. Combining the CDR3 with reference TRBV9 and TRBJ2-7 gives the whole variable domain DSGVTQTPKHLITATGQRVTLRCSPRSGDLSVYWYQQSLDQGLQFLIQYYNGEERAKGNILERFSAQQFPDLHSELNLSSLELGDSALYFCASSVDSGTSYEQYFGPGTRLTVT.

V is TRBV6-4 and J is TRBJ1-2; D is unresolved. Germline V gene sequence: CDR1 MRHNA, CDR2 SNTAGT. CDR3 size: 19 residues. Deletions cut 0 bases from V and 0 bases from J, with 20 bases between. This CDR3 reads CASSDSTRNTRLANYGYTF. The CDR3 coding sequence is TGTGCCAGCAGTGACTCGACCCGTAACACAAGGTTAGCTAACTATGGCTACACCTTC.

The genes are TRBV15 and TRBJ2-7; D is uncertain. The length of the CDR3 is 14 residues. The germline gives CDR1 LNHNV, CDR2 YYDKDF (reference sequence). V was clipped by 0 bases and J by 3 bases, with 9 bases between them. CDR3 coding DNA: TGTGCCACCAGCAGAGATCCCTGGAACTACGAGCAGTACTTC. This codes for CATSRDPWNYEQYF.